This TCR beta chain was documented in a study of blood T cell repertoires in COVID-19. Study-level background: Sites across the United States, Italy and Spain contributed samples from acute and convalescent COVID-19. In each case, the material was cDNA or gDNA derived from T cells, B-cell-depleted T cells, or PBMCs.

The germline V gene has CDR1 SGHAT and CDR2 FQNNGV. Losses at the gene ends were 7 bases for V and 2 bases for J; bases not matched to a gene: 4. The CDR3 length is 13 residues. In the authors' methods: Nucleated cell counts were estimated from reference gene primer amplification. Using immunoSEQ multiplex PCR, the repertoire was profiled, and TCRdb retains in-frame clones only, with some absent. V, J and clone size reflect that table, while D and trimming were determined from the DNA. The sample records about 200,000 clones, 85% being singletons. Seattle patients were enrolled while actively infected and followed longitudinally.

The chain has TRBV11-2 and TRBJ1-2; 7 bases map to TRBD1. This clonotype was obtained from a man in his fifties or sixties with COVID-19, enrolled during active disease. Sample: peripheral blood. CDR3 coding DNA: TGTGCCAGCAACCGACAGGGAAACTATGGCTACACCTTC. Its protein product is CASNRQGNYGYTF.